The 7 T cell receptor beta chains listed next were all sequenced from one sample in a study of tumor-infiltrating lymphocytes in primary liver carcinoma. Co-extracting RNA and DNA was done with roughly 17-33 mg of unsorted bulk tissue as input. A constant-region primer served to make TCR beta cDNA from roughly 540 ng total RNA. Three nested multiplex PCR rounds of slightly modified ARM-PCR generated TCR beta libraries. Primers for the first two PCR rounds were TRBV1-TRBV30 forward primers and a C-beta reverse primer (around 10 cycles per round). TCRdb reanalysed the multiplex PCR reads using MiXCR and keeps one entry per CDR3 protein. This table has 95,000 to 150,000 distinct CDR3 sequences, around 60% appearing once. Sequencing was performed on liver tumor tissue from sampling region 1. Subset here: tumor region T1, superior pole. These receptors were obtained from a woman in her fifties or sixties with primary liver carcinoma and hepatitis B virus infection.

Concerning this clonotype itself: This may arise from a read error, as a much more abundant clone is one base away. The chain combines TRBV29-1 with TRBJ1-5; D might be TRBD1 (5 bases). V gave up 6 bases and J gave up 6 bases, with 15 bases separating them. From germline, CDR1 is SQVTM and CDR2 ANQGSEA. The CDR3 covers 13 residues. The CDR3 sequence is CSVIAGRGQPQHF. In nucleotides, the CDR3 is TGCAGCGTAATAGCAGGGCGCGGTCAGCCCCAGCATTTT. Variable domain in full (rest from reference TRBV29-1 and TRBJ1-5): SAVISQKPSRDICQRGTSLTIQCQVDSQVTMMFWYRQQPGQSLTLIATANQGSEATYESGFVIDKFPISRPNLTFSTLTVSNMSPEDSSIYLCSVIAGRGQPQHFGDGTRLSIL.

CDR3 in amino acids: CASSNLDTYNEQFF. DNA of the CDR3: TGTGCCAGCAGCAATCTAGACACTTACAATGAGCAGTTCTTC. The chain employs TRBV14 and TRBJ2-1; D call uncertain. Trimming left V 5 bases short and J 4 bases short, with 12 bases between. Germline assignment: CDR1 SGHDN and CDR2 FVKESK. This CDR3 region has 14 residues. Variable domain in full (rest from reference TRBV14 and TRBJ2-1): EAGVTQFPSHSVIEKGQTVTLRCDPISGHDNLYWYRRVMGKEIKFLLHFVKESKQDESGMPNNRFLAERTGGTYSTLKVQPAELEDSGVYFCASSNLDTYNEQFFGPGTRLTVL.

This sequence joins TRBV11-2 and TRBJ2-7, with TRBD1 identical over 7 bases. The V segment lost 1 base and the J segment 2 bases; nucleotides outside the gene matches: 2. The germline gives CDR1 SGHAT, CDR2 FQNNGV. This CDR3 has 14 residues. This CDR3 reads CASSLAGQPYEQYF. CDR3 DNA sequence: TGTGCCAGCAGCTTAGCGGGACAGCCCTACGAGCAGTACTTC.

V gene TRBV11-2 combines with J gene TRBJ2-7; 7 bases are a match to TRBD2. Losses at the gene ends were 4 bases for V and 0 bases for J; bases not matched to a gene: 12. The CDR3 consists of 17 residues. In germline, CDR1 is SGHAT, CDR2 FQNNGV. CDR3 protein: CASSSDLLAGFSYEQYF. CDR3 DNA: TGTGCCAGCAGCTCCGATTTATTAGCGGGTTTCTCCTACGAGCAGTACTTC.

This clonotype was counted between two and nine times. The chain combines TRBV6-2 or TRBV6-3 with TRBJ2-1, with a weak D call TRBD2 (5 bases). The CDR3 runs to 16 residues. Germline loops: CDR1 MNHEY, CDR2 SVGEGT. Trimming removed 7 bases at V and 6 bases at J, with 22 bases between. CDR3 protein: CASTKRLTPPRNEQFF. CDR3 DNA sequence: TGTGCCAGCACTAAGCGGCTGACACCCCCGCGCAATGAGCAGTTCTTC.

Note on this clonotype: A much more abundant neighbour one base away suggests this may be a read error. This chain links TRBV30 with TRBJ1-1; D unresolved. The CDR3 is 11 amino acids. Germline assignment: CDR1 GTSNPN and CDR2 SVGIG (reference sequence). The CDR3 loop is CAWILNTEDFF. CDR3 sequence (DNA): TGTGCCTGGATCTTGAACACTGAAGATTTCTTT. Full variable domain (outside the CDR3, taken from reference TRBV30 and TRBJ1-1): SQTIHQWPATLVQPVGSPLSLECTVEGTSNPNLYWYRQAAGRGLQLLFYSVGIGQISSEVPQNLSASRPQDRQFILSSKKLLLSDSGFYLCAWILNTEDFFGQGTRLTVV.

Concerning this clonotype: At one end, the junction sequence differs from germline, possibly due to a read error. The V gene is TRBV11-2, the J gene TRBJ1-1; unclear D gene. Germline assignment: CDR1 SGHAT and CDR2 FQNNGV. This CDR3 is 13 amino acids long. CDR3 DNA: TGTACCAGCAGCCCTAGAGTGAACACTGAAGCTTTCTTT. This gives the protein CTSSPRVNTEAFF.